This T cell receptor (beta chain) was sequenced during a study of shared T cell receptors in the human thymus. Clones were read by immunoSEQ multiplex PCR, and TCRdb kept only the in-frame ones, dropping some. This table has 500,000 to 850,000 clones, approximately 87% appearing once. This clone appeared once. Germline V gives CDR1 SGHTA, CDR2 FQGNSA. The CDR3 is 16 residues long. The V end lost 7 bases, the J end lost 7 bases, and 23 bases lay between the germline ends. These records were also assigned to another study, of human thymus T cells. This second study notes: Donors were healthy Finnish babies undergoing corrective operations for congenital heart defects. Thymus was obtained from resections taken during corrective heart surgery. Thymic and blood repertoires appeared to carry a bias in their V and J gene usage.

The sequenced material came from thymocytes. The TCR sequence derives from a boy under two years old with a congenital heart defect. The chain recombines TRBV7-2 with TRBJ2-1; TRBD2 is a possible D gene (6 bases). The CDR3 DNA sequence: TGTGCCAGCAACGTTGTTCCGCGGGAAATGAATAATGAGCAGTTCTTC. Translation gives CASNVVPREMNNEQFF.